The 9 T cell receptor beta chains below all came from one sample that was sequenced in a study of neurological immune-mediated disorders. TCRdb processed the 5' RACE reads anew with MiXCR; each CDR3 protein has one entry. This table has more than 15,000 distinct CDR3 sequences, about 14% appearing once. The sequenced sample was PBMCs. These receptors all stem from a man aged 55 to 70 with HTLV-1-associated myelopathy (HAM/TSP).

This clonotype was recorded many times. V gene TRBV6-1 combines with J gene TRBJ1-6; 9 bases are shared with TRBD1. With 7 bases clipped from V and 6 bases from J, the junction kept 7 bases outside the gene matches. Per the germline V gene, CDR1 is MNHNS and CDR2 is SASEGT. CDR3 size: 15 residues. The CDR3 protein is CASTPPGQGNSPLHF. The CDR3 DNA reads as TGTGCCAGCACCCCCCCGGGACAGGGTAATTCACCCCTCCACTTT.

The chain couples TRBV5-1 to TRBJ2-5; 11 positions match TRBD2. The CDR3 totals 16 residues. Germline CDR1 and CDR2: SGHRS and YFSETQ. After removal of 5 bases from V and 6 bases from J, the junction contained 12 bases not matched to a gene. CDR3 in DNA: TGCGCCAGCAGTTTCACTAGCGGGGGCCCCTCGCAGACCCAGTACTTC. This gives the protein CASSFTSGGPSQTQYF.

In its sample, this clonotype was seen many times. The V and J genes are TRBV2 and TRBJ2-1; D not resolved. Trimming took 5 bases from V and 6 from J, leaving 14 bases between them. The CDR3 runs to 14 residues. Germline V gene lookup returns CDR1 SNHLY and CDR2 FYNNEI. As DNA, the CDR3 is TGTGCCAGCAGTCCCATCGGACGGGTCAATGAGCAGTTCTTC. This gives the protein CASSPIGRVNEQFF.

This chain connects TRBV15 to TRBJ2-3; tentatively, D is TRBD1 (6 bases). This CDR3 spans 17 amino acids. Germline CDR1 LNHNV, CDR2 YYDKDF (reference sequence). Trimming pared 3 bases from V and 0 bases from J, leaving 16 bases between. The CDR3 nucleotides are TGTGCCACCAGCAGCCTCTCAACAGGGTTGAGCACAGATACGCAGTATTTT. As protein: CATSSLSTGLSTDTQYF.

This clonotype has at least ten counts. The chain is built from TRBV20-1 and TRBJ2-7; D may correspond to TRBD1 or TRBD2 (5 bases each). This CDR3 has 12 amino acids. V lost 0 bases, J lost 12 bases, and 15 bases lay in between. CDR1 and CDR2 from the germline V gene are DFQATT and SNEGSKA (reference sequence). CDR3 in amino acids: CSARDLEGSRYF. The CDR3 DNA reads TGCAGTGCTAGAGATCTAGAGGGGAGCCGGTACTTC.

This clonotype is labeled medium-sized. The chain couples TRBV7-2 to TRBJ2-7; TRBD2 agrees at 8 bases. The length of the CDR3 is 12 residues. V shed 5 bases and J 6 bases; nucleotides not matched to a gene: 3. Looked up from germline, CDR1 is SGHTA and CDR2 is FQGNSA. The CDR3 coding sequence is TGTGCCAGCAGCCACACTAGCGGCGAGCAGTACTTC. Residues: CASSHTSGEQYF. The variable domain in full, with the rest retrieved from reference TRBV7-2 and TRBJ2-7, is GAGVSQSPSNKVTEKGKDVELRCDPISGHTALYWYRQSLGQGLEFLIYFQGNSAPDKSGLPSDRFSAERTGGSVSTLTIQRTQQEDSAVYLCASSHTSGEQYFGPGTRLTVT.

Many counts were recorded for this clonotype. The chain joins TRBV5-1 to TRBJ2-3; no firm D call. Per germline, CDR1 SGHRS and CDR2 YFSETQ. This CDR3 spans 16 amino acids. Trimming shortened V by 0 bases and J by 0 bases, and 11 bases separated the two germline ends. The CDR3 nucleotides are TGCGCCAGCAGCTTGGGAGTCGGTGGAAGCACAGATACGCAGTATTTT. It encodes CASSLGVGGSTDTQYF.

This clonotype appeared many times. The chain links TRBV5-6 to TRBJ2-1, with 10 positions matching TRBD2. V shed 5 bases and J 3 bases; nucleotides not matched to a gene: 11. Germline CDR1 reads SGHDT; CDR2 reads YYEEEE. The CDR3 is made up of 17 amino acids. CDR3 protein: CASRFPKAGGGYNEQFF. DNA of the CDR3: TGTGCCAGCAGGTTTCCTAAAGCGGGGGGGGGCTACAATGAGCAGTTCTTC.

This clonotype occurred many times. V usage is TRBV7-9 and J usage is TRBJ1-6, with TRBD1 as a possible D gene (5 bases). CDR3 size: 14 residues. V was clipped by 8 bases and J by 0 bases, with 8 bases between them. CDR1 and CDR2 from the germline V gene are SEHNR and FQNEAQ (reference sequence). CDR3 bases: TGTGCCAGCGCAGGGAGCTCCTATAATTCACCCCTCCACTTT. This encodes CASAGSSYNSPLHF.